This T cell receptor (beta chain) was captured in a study of cytomegalovirus exposure and HLA in healthy donors. Findings and caveats of the study: A highly shared variant cluster was judged a likely technical artifact.

The CDR3 is made up of 15 amino acids. Trimming cost V 8 bases and J 5 bases; bases outside gene matches: 10. Germline-derived CDR1 and CDR2 are MNHEY and SMNVEV (reference sequence). Primers: 60 Vbeta forward and 13 Jbeta reverse. TCRdb's copy holds only in-frame clones and misses some; the assay was immunoSEQ multiplex PCR. There are roughly 130,000 clones in the sample; roughly 80% occur only once, and 3.1% lies in the top ten. With regard to this clone: The antigen is undetermined.

The V call is TRBV27, the J call TRBJ2-2, with 8 bases matching TRBD2. The sequencing input was PBMCs. The sequence was collected from a female donor in good health and CMV-seronegative. CDR3 loop: CASGGPGGRTGELFF. The CDR3 bases are TGTGCCAGCGGGGGCCCGGGGGGGCGTACCGGGGAGCTGTTTTTT.